The 28 T cell receptor beta chains listed next were all sequenced from one sample in a study of T cell responses to AZD1222 COVID-19 vaccine. The repertoire was sequenced with immunoSEQ multiplex PCR; TCRdb's copy has only in-frame clones and lacks some. Of some 110,000 clones in the sample, 75% to 90% were seen once. Source: peripheral blood, taken on day 0 of MenACWY control vaccination. Every receptor here comes from an adult in good health.

The chain links TRBV7-3 to TRBJ2-1; 12 positions match TRBD2. The CDR3 loop spans 16 amino acids. Germline values: CDR1 SGHTA, CDR2 FQGTGA. V dropped 5 bases and J dropped 2; count of bases not matched to a gene: 4. This CDR3 reads CASSPSSGGAYNEQFF. In DNA form, the CDR3 reads TGTGCCAGCAGCCCCTCTAGCGGGGGGGCCTACAATGAGCAGTTCTTC.

This clone was picked up a small number of times. The chain joins TRBV3-1 (or the pseudogene TRBV3-2) to TRBJ1-2; no clear D. Per the germline V gene, CDR1 is LGHDT and CDR2 is YNNKEL (reference sequence). The CDR3 length is 12 residues. V was shortened by 6 bases and J by 0 bases, with 5 bases between the two germline ends. In nucleotides, the CDR3 is TGTGCCAGCAGAGGCACTAACTATGGCTACACCTTC. Protein: CASRGTNYGYTF.

The rearrangement uses TRBV2 and TRBJ2-3, with 10 bases identical to TRBD2. The CDR3 runs to 15 residues. CDR1 and CDR2 from the germline V gene are SNHLY and FYNNEI. The V and J ends lost 8 bases and 1 base, in that order; junction bases with no gene match: 6. The CDR3 protein is CASRVLAGRTDTQYF. Here the CDR3 DNA reads TGTGCCAGCCGAGTACTAGCGGGGCGCACAGATACGCAGTATTTT.

The chain couples TRBV29-1 to TRBJ1-1, with 7 bases matching TRBD1. The CDR3 spans 17 residues. With V trimmed by 8 bases and J by 3 bases, 21 bases remained unmatched. Germline CDR1 and CDR2: SQVTM and ANQGSEA. The CDR3 loop reads CSPHKGGAMGKDTEAFF. The CDR3, as DNA: TGCAGCCCGCATAAAGGGGGCGCGATGGGGAAGGACACTGAAGCTTTCTTT. Supplemented by reference TRBV29-1 and TRBJ1-1, the full variable domain reads SAVISQKPSRDICQRGTSLTIQCQVDSQVTMMFWYRQQPGQSLTLIATANQGSEATYESGFVIDKFPISRPNLTFSTLTVSNMSPEDSSIYLCSPHKGGAMGKDTEAFFGQGTRLTVV.

This sequence joins TRBV28 and TRBJ2-1; 7 bases are shared with TRBD1. V lost 6 bases to trimming and J lost 6 bases; unmatched junction nucleotides: 14. Germline V gene lookup returns CDR1 MDHEN and CDR2 SYDVKM. CDR3 length: 16 amino acids. The CDR3 spells CASSLGTEEGFNEQFF. CDR3 nucleotides: TGTGCCAGCAGCCTGGGGACAGAAGAAGGTTTCAATGAGCAGTTCTTC.

The gene calls are TRBV7-2 and TRBJ1-1; D unclear. The germline V gene encodes CDR1 SGHTA and CDR2 FQGNSA. The CDR3 contains 13 residues. Deletions cut 6 bases from V and 1 base from J, with 9 bases between. The CDR3 loop is CASRLSPNTEAFF. In nucleotides, the CDR3 is TGTGCCAGCAGACTGAGTCCGAACACTGAAGCTTTCTTT.

This chain joins TRBV6-2 or TRBV6-3 and TRBJ1-1; D gene ambiguous. The CDR3 totals 16 residues. V was clipped by 0 bases and J by 0 bases, with 11 bases between them. The germline V gene has CDR1 MNHEY and CDR2 SVGEGT. The CDR3 region has the DNA TGTGCCAGCAGTTACTCCCCGGCAACCATGAACACTGAAGCTTTCTTT. Protein sequence: CASSYSPATMNTEAFF.

This chain uses TRBV18 with TRBJ1-1; 7 nucleotides match TRBD1. The CDR3 sequence is 16 residues long. Germline values: CDR1 KGHSH, CDR2 LQKENI. V dropped 3 bases and J dropped 5; count of bases not matched to a gene: 12. DNA for the CDR3: TGTGCCAGCTCACCGGGAAGGGGGCTAGGGGGTACTGAAGCTTTCTTT. The encoded protein is CASSPGRGLGGTEAFF.

This clone has a single count. The V call is TRBV9, the J call TRBJ1-2; D possibly corresponds to TRBD1 (5 bases). The CDR3 is 17 residues long. V was trimmed by 2 bases and J by 2 bases, leaving 19 bases between them. Germline lookup yields CDR1 SGDLS and CDR2 YYNGEE. CDR3 residues: CASSVPRGRNINYGYTF. For the CDR3, the DNA is TGTGCCAGCAGCGTGCCGAGGGGACGGAACATAAACTATGGCTACACCTTC.

The chain joins TRBV6-4 to TRBJ2-2; 8 nucleotides align to TRBD2. Per the germline V gene, CDR1 is MRHNA and CDR2 is SNTAGT. The V and J ends lost 5 bases and 1 base, in that order; junction bases with no gene match: 3. CDR3 length equals 15 residues. The CDR3 loop is CASSPGGMNTGELFF. Written as DNA, the CDR3 is TGTGCCAGCAGTCCGGGGGGGATGAACACCGGGGAGCTGTTTTTT.

The chain has TRBV19 and TRBJ1-1; D not certain. The V and J ends lost 5 bases and 3 bases respectively, with 4 bases between them. The CDR3 has 11 amino acids. The germline V gene has CDR1 LNHDA and CDR2 SQIVND (reference sequence). The chain's CDR3 is CASSWDTEAFF. The CDR3 coding sequence is TGTGCCAGTAGTTGGGACACTGAAGCTTTCTTT.

This sequence joins TRBV25-1 and TRBJ1-2; D is ambiguous. CDR3 length: 12 amino acids. CDR1 is MGHDK and CDR2 is SYGVNS in the germline V gene. V lost 9 bases and J lost 5, with 13 bases in between. CDR3 coding DNA: TGTGCCAGTAACGGGGTTGATTATGGCTACACCTTC. This gives the protein CASNGVDYGYTF.

V and J are TRBV11-2 and TRBJ1-3; perhaps TRBD1 as D (5 bases). Germline V lookup: CDR1 SGHAT, CDR2 FQNNGV. There are 16 residues in the CDR3. Trimming removed 6 bases at V and 0 bases at J, with 15 bases between. The CDR3 spells CASREPGLTSGNTIYF. CDR3 coding DNA: TGTGCCAGCAGGGAGCCGGGACTCACCTCTGGAAACACCATATATTTT.

This chain links TRBV11-1 with TRBJ1-6; D uncertain. The CDR3 runs to 14 residues. V lost 7 bases, J lost 8 bases, and 15 bases lay in between. The germline V gene has CDR1 SGHAT and CDR2 FQDESV (reference sequence). CDR3 DNA: TGTGCCAGCACCTCCGGGTCAAGGGATTCACCCCTCCACTTT. Protein sequence: CASTSGSRDSPLHF.

The V gene is TRBV14, the J gene TRBJ2-7; 7 bases are shared with TRBD1. Trimming took 3 bases from V and 1 from J; bases not matched to a gene: 3. CDR3 length equals 14 residues. CDR1 SGHDN and CDR2 FVKESK come from the germline V gene. CDR3 bases: TGTGCCAGCAGCCAGGCCAGGGGGTCCTACGAGCAGTACTTC. It specifies CASSQARGSYEQYF.

The rearrangement joins TRBV7-6 to TRBJ2-2; D may correspond to TRBD1 or TRBD2 (5 bases each). V lost 0 bases and J lost 3, with 8 bases in between. CDR3 length equals 15 residues. Germline V gene sequence: CDR1 SGHVS, CDR2 FNYEAQ. CDR3 nucleotide sequence: TGTGCCAGCAGCTTAGCGGGGCGGGACACCGGGGAGCTGTTTTTT. Translation gives CASSLAGRDTGELFF.

J is TRBJ2-7 and V is TRBV6-5; D possibly corresponds to TRBD1 (5 bases). The CDR3 loop spans 12 amino acids. Germline V CDR1 and CDR2: MNHEY, SVGAGI. The ends were cut back, 6 bases at V and 4 bases at J, with 10 bases in the middle. The CDR3 sequence: CASRSGSYEQYF. The CDR3 DNA follows: TGTGCCAGCAGATCAGGGTCGTACGAGCAGTACTTC.

The chain combines TRBV18 with TRBJ1-6, with D perhaps TRBD1 (6 bases). V dropped 3 bases and J dropped 11 bases, with 14 bases sitting between them. Germline V gene data show CDR1 as KGHSH and CDR2 as LQKENI. CDR3 length: 14 amino acids. The CDR3 DNA reads as TGTGCCAGCTCACCCCGGGACACGATAGCACCCCTCCACTTT. It yields the protein CASSPRDTIAPLHF.

CDR3 in DNA: TGCGCCAGCAGCTTTAGTCTCCAAGAGACCCAGTACTTC. It is translated as CASSFSLQETQYF. The chain combines TRBV5-1 with TRBJ2-5; D not resolved. This CDR3 contains 13 residues. Trimming removed 2 bases from V and 1 base from J, with 6 bases in between. The germline V gene encodes CDR1 SGHRS and CDR2 YFSETQ. The full variable domain, its missing parts supplied by reference TRBV5-1 and TRBJ2-5, is KAGVTQTPRYLIKTRGQQVTLSCSPISGHRSVSWYQQTPGQGLQFLFEYFSETQRNKGNFPGRFSGRQFSNSRSEMNVSTLELGDSALYLCASSFSLQETQYFGPGTRLLVL.

The chain is built from TRBV5-1 and TRBJ2-5; 7 bases fit TRBD1. This CDR3 has 13 amino acids. V was clipped by 3 bases and J by 9 bases; unmatched bases: 8. Germline V gene sequence: CDR1 SGHRS, CDR2 YFSETQ. The chain's CDR3 is CASSSTDRWAQYF. In DNA form, the CDR3 reads TGCGCCAGCAGCTCGACGGACAGGTGGGCCCAGTACTTC.

V and J are TRBV6-2 or TRBV6-3 and TRBJ2-7; D is ambiguous. This CDR3 spans 17 amino acids. Germline-derived CDR1 and CDR2 are MNHEY and SVGEGT. Trimming removed 1 base at V and 2 bases at J, with 18 bases between. The CDR3 sequence is CASSYYVPRPSAYEQYF. DNA for the CDR3: TGTGCCAGCAGTTACTACGTCCCCAGGCCCTCCGCCTACGAGCAGTACTTC.

The chain recombines TRBV19 with TRBJ2-6; 10 nucleotides line up with TRBD1. CDR3 length equals 16 residues. V lost 3 bases to trimming and J lost 5 bases; unmatched junction nucleotides: 4. CDR1 and CDR2 (germline): LNHDA, SQIVND (reference sequence). The CDR3 sequence is CASSIRQGARANVLTF. CDR3 in DNA: TGTGCCAGTAGTATCCGACAGGGGGCTAGGGCCAACGTCCTGACTTTC. The whole variable domain, filled in from reference TRBV19 and TRBJ2-6, reads DGGITQSPKYLFRKEGQNVTLSCEQNLNHDAMYWYRQDPGQGLRLIYYSQIVNDFQKGDIAEGYSVSREKKESFPLTVTSAQKNPTAFYLCASSIRQGARANVLTFGAGSRLTVL.

The rearrangement links TRBV5-1 to TRBJ1-6; D not certain. Between the trimmed V and J ends, which lost 3 bases and 13 bases, there was a span of 17 bases. The CDR3 runs 14 residues. Germline V gene data show CDR1 as SGHRS and CDR2 as YFSETQ. The CDR3 reads CASSSAVDSWPLHF. CDR3 nucleotides: TGCGCCAGCAGCTCGGCCGTCGACTCGTGGCCCCTCCACTTT.

This clone was counted a single time. This rearrangement joins TRBV6-2 or TRBV6-3 to TRBJ2-3; 8 bases align to TRBD1. The CDR3 runs 17 residues. Germline trimming cut 6 bases from V and 4 bases from J; bases unmatched to any gene: 15. Germline-derived CDR1 and CDR2 are MNHEY and SVGEGT. CDR3 amino acids: CASSPAPGRGQADTQYF. In DNA form, the CDR3 reads TGTGCCAGCAGCCCTGCGCCCGGCAGGGGGCAGGCAGATACGCAGTATTTT.

The chain links TRBV27 to TRBJ2-3; TRBD2 might be the D (5 bases). Germline-derived CDR1 and CDR2 are MNHEY and SMNVEV (reference sequence). The CDR3 sequence is 14 residues long. Trimming cost V 6 bases and J 1 base, with 11 bases left between them. CDR3 DNA: TGTGCCAGCAGGACCAGTAGCGGCACAGATACGCAGTATTTT. It translates to CASRTSSGTDTQYF.

This chain uses TRBV4-1 with TRBJ1-3, with D possibly TRBD1 on 6 matching bases. V lost 4 bases and J 4 bases, leaving 14 bases between the germline ends. There are 15 residues in the CDR3. Germline CDR1 MGHRA, CDR2 YSYEKL. The CDR3 sequence is CASSPTGLGGNTIYF. CDR3 nucleotides: TGCGCCAGCAGCCCAACAGGGTTAGGGGGAAACACCATATATTTT.

V is TRBV7-3 and J is TRBJ2-3, with TRBD2 matching 12 bases. Germline V gene sequence: CDR1 SGHTA, CDR2 FQGTGA. The CDR3 sequence is 15 residues long. V trimming: 4 bases; J trimming: 6 bases; junction bases outside the gene matches: 5. The CDR3 DNA sequence: TGTGCCAGCAGCTCTACTAGCGGGGGGTCCGATACGCAGTATTTT. This encodes CASSSTSGGSDTQYF. Supplemented by reference TRBV7-3 and TRBJ2-3, the full variable domain reads GAGVSQTPSNKVTEKGKYVELRCDPISGHTALYWYRQSLGQGPEFLIYFQGTGAADDSGLPNDRFFAVRPEGSVSTLKIQRTERGDSAVYLCASSSTSGGSDTQYFGPGTRLTVL.

This sequence joins TRBV11-2 and TRBJ2-1; D is undetermined. Trimming removed 1 base at V and 0 bases at J, with 4 bases between. This CDR3 is 14 amino acids long. The germline V gene has CDR1 SGHAT and CDR2 FQNNGV. The CDR3 here is CASSLGHSYNEQFF. The CDR3 nucleotides read TGTGCCAGCAGCTTAGGACACTCCTACAATGAGCAGTTCTTC.